These 18 T cell receptor beta chains originate from one sample sequenced in a study of T-cell memory formation after mild COVID-19. Each CDR3 protein is one row after TCRdb ran MiXCR on the 5' RACE reads. Of roughly 580,000 distinct CDR3 sequences in the sample, approximately 18% were seen once. Source material: PBMCs or a T cell subset sorted from them (not recorded which). Receptors originate from an adult woman who had mild COVID-19 (a few samples of this study predate the infection). Cell type and time point are not known.

The chain combines TRBV20-1 with TRBJ2-7; 13 nucleotides agree with TRBD2. The J segment lost 4 bases and the V segment lost 8 bases, leaving 8 bases of the junction unmatched. The germline V gene encodes CDR1 DFQATT and CDR2 SNEGSKA (reference sequence). This CDR3 is built from 14 residues. CDR3 in amino acids: CSSQLAGGLYEQYF. The CDR3 region has the DNA TGCAGTTCGCAACTAGCGGGAGGGCTGTACGAGCAGTACTTC.

This rearrangement joins TRBV12-3 or TRBV12-4 to TRBJ1-1; tentatively, D is TRBD1 (6 bases). The CDR3 covers 16 residues. V was pared by 1 base and J by 10 bases, with 22 bases between. The CDR3 DNA sequence: TGTGCCAGCAGTTTAGGGGCAGGGGTTACTTTCCAGAGAGCTTTCTTT. Residues: CASSLGAGVTFQRAFF.

The genes are TRBV29-1 and TRBJ2-2, with D perhaps TRBD1 or TRBD2 (5 bases each). The germline CDR1 and CDR2 sequences are SQVTM and ANQGSEA. The CDR3 length is 15 residues. The V end was cut by 2 bases, the J end by 6 bases, with 16 bases between. CDR3 nucleotides: TGCAGCGTTGAAACTTGGGACCACGGCTCCGGGGAGCTGTTTTTT. Protein sequence: CSVETWDHGSGELFF.

V gene TRBV7-2 combines with J gene TRBJ2-2; D unresolved. Germline V gives CDR1 SGHTA, CDR2 FQGNSA. Trimming stripped 5 bases from V and 6 bases from J, with 19 bases between. The CDR3 runs 16 residues. CDR3 amino acids: CASSRDLQVSAGELFF. The CDR3 bases are TGTGCCAGCAGCCGAGATCTTCAGGTTTCGGCCGGGGAGCTGTTTTTT.

The V and J genes are TRBV15 and TRBJ2-5, with a weak D call TRBD1 (6 bases). The CDR3 loop spans 14 amino acids. V lost 3 bases and J lost 0, with 8 bases in between. The germline V gene has CDR1 LNHNV and CDR2 YYDKDF (reference sequence). CDR3 sequence reads: CATSSGQYQETQYF. In DNA, the CDR3 is TGTGCCACCAGCAGTGGACAGTACCAAGAGACCCAGTACTTC.

The table lists this clonotype with a few counts. This chain joins TRBV20-1 and TRBJ2-4; D is possibly TRBD1 (6 bases). V lost 1 base to trimming and J lost 5 bases, with 6 bases between them. From germline, CDR1 is DFQATT and CDR2 SNEGSKA (reference sequence). CDR3 length: 12 amino acids. Written as DNA, the CDR3 is TGCAGTGCTAGAGGACAGGAAAACATTCAGTACTTC. Translated, it gives CSARGQENIQYF.

This clonotype came up a few times. The chain uses TRBV20-1 and TRBJ1-4; the D is unclear. Germline V gene data show CDR1 as DFQATT and CDR2 as SNEGSKA (reference sequence). Deletions cut 6 bases from V and 8 bases from J, with 10 bases between. The CDR3 is 11 residues long. CDR3 in DNA: TGCAGTGCGATATTGGGGGAAAAACTGTTTTTT. Its translation: CSAILGEKLFF.

The rearrangement links TRBV7-8 to TRBJ2-5, with D unresolved. The CDR3 length is 15 residues. From germline, CDR1 is SGHVS and CDR2 FQNEAQ. V lost 1 base and J 2 bases, leaving 11 bases between the germline ends. This CDR3 reads CASSLEAVQQETQYF. The CDR3 bases are TGTGCCAGCAGCTTAGAGGCGGTTCAGCAAGAGACCCAGTACTTC.

V and J are TRBV7-3 and TRBJ2-3, with no clear D. The V and J ends lost 2 bases and 0 bases respectively, with 9 bases between them. This CDR3 is built from 15 residues. Germline lookup yields CDR1 SGHTA and CDR2 FQGTGA. The CDR3 loop is CASSLQSISTDTQYF. As DNA, the CDR3 is TGTGCCAGCAGCTTACAGTCCATCAGCACAGATACGCAGTATTTT.

This clonotype was seen a handful of times. V gene TRBV29-1 combines with J gene TRBJ2-7, with 7 bases aligning to TRBD1. Losses at the gene ends were 7 bases for V and 4 bases for J; bases not matched to a gene: 7. CDR1 and CDR2 from the germline V gene are SQVTM and ANQGSEA. This CDR3 has 12 amino acids. The CDR3 nucleotides read TGCAGCGCCAGGGACAGCATTTACGAGCAGTACTTC. It translates to CSARDSIYEQYF.

This clonotype was observed a handful of times. The J gene is TRBJ2-1, the V gene TRBV6-2 or TRBV6-3; 10 positions agree with TRBD2. Germline-derived CDR1 and CDR2 are MNHEY and SVGEGT. V gave up 7 bases and J gave up 5 bases; unmatched junction bases: 14. The CDR3 has 17 amino acids. CDR3 DNA: TGTGCCAGCACTCCCAGGAGACTAGCGGGTATTAACAATGAGCAGTTCTTC. This sequence encodes CASTPRRLAGINNEQFF.

This clonotype appeared a few times. The chain employs TRBV7-9 and TRBJ1-1; TRBD1 might be the D (6 bases). From germline, CDR1 is SEHNR and CDR2 FQNEAQ (reference sequence). The CDR3 consists of 15 residues. Between the trimmed V and J ends, which lost 6 bases and 1 base, there was a span of 15 bases. The CDR3 nucleotides read TGTGCCAGCAGTTTTGACAGGAGGAGGAACACTGAAGCTTTCTTT. Translation: CASSFDRRRNTEAFF.

This clonotype was seen more than once but under ten times. This chain connects TRBV6-6 to TRBJ1-4; tentatively, D is TRBD1 (5 bases). V was pared by 6 bases and J by 6 bases, with 14 bases between. Germline V gives CDR1 MNHNY, CDR2 SVGAGI (reference sequence). The CDR3 consists of 14 residues. CDR3 amino acids: CASRWGGTDEKLFF. The CDR3 coding sequence is TGTGCCAGCAGGTGGGGGGGGACGGATGAAAAACTGTTTTTT.

This chain connects TRBV12-3 or TRBV12-4 to TRBJ1-2; 10 nucleotides line up with TRBD1. The V and J ends lost 7 bases and 8 bases, in that order; junction bases with no gene match: 7. This CDR3 comprises 13 residues. CDR3 nucleotides: TGTGCCAGCAAACGACAGGGGGCGCAGGGCTACACCTTC. Amino acids: CASKRQGAQGYTF.

The V and J genes are TRBV19 and TRBJ2-7; D is tentatively TRBD1 or TRBD2 (5 bases each). V gave up 3 bases and J gave up 4 bases, with 10 bases separating them. Germline CDR1 and CDR2: LNHDA and SQIVND (reference sequence). CDR3 length: 13 residues. The CDR3 bases are TGTGCCAGTAGTATTGGGACGGGGTACGAGCAGTACTTC. This codes for CASSIGTGYEQYF.

This chain uses TRBV9 with TRBJ2-3; D is unresolved. CDR1 is SGDLS, CDR2 YYNGEE, per germline. Trimming shortened V by 0 bases and J by 4 bases, and 6 bases separated the two germline ends. This CDR3 is 13 amino acids long. CDR3 amino acids: CASSVVAPDTQYF. In nucleotides, the CDR3 is TGTGCCAGCAGCGTAGTGGCTCCAGATACGCAGTATTTT.

This clonotype was detected only a few times. The chain couples TRBV7-2 to TRBJ2-5; unclear D gene. The ends were cut back, 5 bases at V and 0 bases at J, with 10 bases in the middle. CDR1 is SGHTA, CDR2 FQGNSA, per germline. The CDR3 is 14 amino acids. Written as DNA, the CDR3 is TGTGCCAGCAGCCTACAATTGTACCAAGAGACCCAGTACTTC. As protein: CASSLQLYQETQYF. Based on the CDR3 plus reference TRBV7-2 and TRBJ2-5, the full variable domain is GAGVSQSPSNKVTEKGKDVELRCDPISGHTALYWYRQSLGQGLEFLIYFQGNSAPDKSGLPSDRFSAERTGGSVSTLTIQRTQQEDSAVYLCASSLQLYQETQYFGPGTRLLVL.

The sample holds many counts of this clonotype. The chain carries TRBV7-9 and TRBJ2-1, with TRBD1 identical over 9 bases. The V gene's germline CDR1 is SEHNR and CDR2 FQNEAQ (reference sequence). CDR3 length equals 15 residues. Trimming cost V 6 bases and J 7 bases; bases outside gene matches: 10. DNA for the CDR3: TGTGCCAGCAGAATGGGACAGGGTAAAATGAATGAGCAGTTCTTC. Protein sequence: CASRMGQGKMNEQFF. Based on the CDR3 plus reference TRBV7-9 and TRBJ2-1, the full variable domain is DTGVSQNPRHKITKRGQNVTFRCDPISEHNRLYWYRQTLGQGPEFLTYFQNEAQLEKSRLLSDRFSAERPKGSFSTLEIQRTEQGDSAMYLCASRMGQGKMNEQFFGPGTRLTVL.